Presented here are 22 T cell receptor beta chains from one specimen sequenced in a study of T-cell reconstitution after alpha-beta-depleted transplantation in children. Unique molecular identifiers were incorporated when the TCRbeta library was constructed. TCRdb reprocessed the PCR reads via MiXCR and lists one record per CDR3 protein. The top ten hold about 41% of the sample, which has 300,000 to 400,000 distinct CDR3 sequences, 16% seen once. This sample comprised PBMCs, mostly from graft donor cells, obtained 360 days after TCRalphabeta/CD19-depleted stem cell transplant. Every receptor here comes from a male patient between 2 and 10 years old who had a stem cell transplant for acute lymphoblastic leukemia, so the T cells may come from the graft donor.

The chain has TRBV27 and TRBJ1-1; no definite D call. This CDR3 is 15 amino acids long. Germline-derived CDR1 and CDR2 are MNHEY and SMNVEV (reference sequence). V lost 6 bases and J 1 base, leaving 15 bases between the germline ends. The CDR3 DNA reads TGTGCCAGCAGGGTTTGGGGTCAGCAGAACACTGAAGCTTTCTTT. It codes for CASRVWGQQNTEAFF.

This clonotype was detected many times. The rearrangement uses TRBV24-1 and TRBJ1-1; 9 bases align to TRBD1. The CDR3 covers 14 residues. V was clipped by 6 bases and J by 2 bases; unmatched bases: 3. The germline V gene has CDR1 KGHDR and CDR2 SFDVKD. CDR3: CATSPTGGNTEAFF. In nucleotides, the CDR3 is TGTGCCACCAGTCCCACAGGGGGCAACACTGAAGCTTTCTTT.

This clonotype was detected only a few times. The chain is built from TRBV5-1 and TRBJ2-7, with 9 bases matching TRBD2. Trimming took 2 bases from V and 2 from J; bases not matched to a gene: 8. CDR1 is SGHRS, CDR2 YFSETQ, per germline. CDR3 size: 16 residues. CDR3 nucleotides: TGCGCCAGCAGCTTTTTTAGCGGGAGCCTGCCCTACGAGCAGTACTTC. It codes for CASSFFSGSLPYEQYF.

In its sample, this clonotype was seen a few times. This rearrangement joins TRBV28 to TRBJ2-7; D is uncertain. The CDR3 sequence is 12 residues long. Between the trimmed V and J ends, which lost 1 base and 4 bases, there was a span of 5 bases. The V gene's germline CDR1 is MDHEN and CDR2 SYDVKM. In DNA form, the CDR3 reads TGTGCCAGCAGTTTATCCGAATACGAGCAGTACTTC. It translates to CASSLSEYEQYF.

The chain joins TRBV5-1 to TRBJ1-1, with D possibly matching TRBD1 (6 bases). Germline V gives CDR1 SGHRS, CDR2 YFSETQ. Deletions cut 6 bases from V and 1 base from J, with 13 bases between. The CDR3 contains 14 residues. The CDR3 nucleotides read TGCGCCAGCAAAACCGGGACACCGAACACTGAAGCTTTCTTT. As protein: CASKTGTPNTEAFF.

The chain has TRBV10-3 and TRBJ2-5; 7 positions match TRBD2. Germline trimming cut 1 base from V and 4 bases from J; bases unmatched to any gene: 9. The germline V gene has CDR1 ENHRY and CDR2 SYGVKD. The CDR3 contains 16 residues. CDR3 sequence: CAISELSSTGGETQYF. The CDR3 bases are TGTGCCATCAGTGAGTTGAGTTCGACGGGGGGAGAGACCCAGTACTTC.

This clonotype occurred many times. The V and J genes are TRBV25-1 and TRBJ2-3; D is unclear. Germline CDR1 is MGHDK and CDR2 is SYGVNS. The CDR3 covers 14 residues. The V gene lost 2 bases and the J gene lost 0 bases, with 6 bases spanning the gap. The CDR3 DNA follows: TGTGCCAGCAGTGAACTCCGAAGCACAGATACGCAGTATTTT. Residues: CASSELRSTDTQYF.

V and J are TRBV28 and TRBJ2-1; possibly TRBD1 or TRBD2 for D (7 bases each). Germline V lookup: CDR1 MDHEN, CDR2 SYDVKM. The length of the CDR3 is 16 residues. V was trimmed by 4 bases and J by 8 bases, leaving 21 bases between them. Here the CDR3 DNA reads TGTGCCAGCAGTTCGAAACAGGGGAGGGTAATCGATGAGCAGTTCTTC. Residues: CASSSKQGRVIDEQFF. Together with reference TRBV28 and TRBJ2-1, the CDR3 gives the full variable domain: DVKVTQSSRYLVKRTGEKVFLECVQDMDHENMFWYRQDPGLGLRLIYFSYDVKMKEKGDIPEGYSVSREKKERFSLILESASTNQTSMYLCASSSKQGRVIDEQFFGPGTRLTVL.

Here the CDR3 reads CASRFRAVGTDTQYF. The CDR3 nucleotides are TGTGCCAGTAGGTTCCGGGCCGTGGGCACAGATACGCAGTATTTT. V gene TRBV19 combines with J gene TRBJ2-3; D remains ambiguous. The V gene's germline CDR1 is LNHDA and CDR2 SQIVND (reference sequence). V gave up 6 bases and J gave up 1 base, with 14 bases separating them. The CDR3 covers 15 residues.

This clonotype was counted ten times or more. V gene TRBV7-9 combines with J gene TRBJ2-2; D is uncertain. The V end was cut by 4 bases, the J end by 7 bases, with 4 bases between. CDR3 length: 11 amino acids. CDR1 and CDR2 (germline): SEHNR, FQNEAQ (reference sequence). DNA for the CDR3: TGTGCCAGCAGCTGGCGCGGGGAGCTGTTTTTT. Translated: CASSWRGELFF. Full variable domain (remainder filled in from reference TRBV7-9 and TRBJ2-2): DTGVSQNPRHKITKRGQNVTFRCDPISEHNRLYWYRQTLGQGPEFLTYFQNEAQLEKSRLLSDRFSAERPKGSFSTLEIQRTEQGDSAMYLCASSWRGELFFGEGSRLTVL.

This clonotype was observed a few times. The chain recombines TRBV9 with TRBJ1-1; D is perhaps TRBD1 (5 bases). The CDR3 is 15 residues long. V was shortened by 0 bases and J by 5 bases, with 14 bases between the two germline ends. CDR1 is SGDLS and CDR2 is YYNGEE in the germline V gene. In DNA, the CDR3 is TGTGCCAGCAGCGTAGCGGGGGTCTGGGGGACTGAAGCTTTCTTT. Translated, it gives CASSVAGVWGTEAFF.

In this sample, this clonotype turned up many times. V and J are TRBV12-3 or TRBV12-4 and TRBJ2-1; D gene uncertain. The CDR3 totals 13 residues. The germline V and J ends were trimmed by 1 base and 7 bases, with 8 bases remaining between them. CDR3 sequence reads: CASSLGVGNEQFF. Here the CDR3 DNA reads TGTGCCAGCAGTTTAGGGGTGGGAAATGAGCAGTTCTTC.

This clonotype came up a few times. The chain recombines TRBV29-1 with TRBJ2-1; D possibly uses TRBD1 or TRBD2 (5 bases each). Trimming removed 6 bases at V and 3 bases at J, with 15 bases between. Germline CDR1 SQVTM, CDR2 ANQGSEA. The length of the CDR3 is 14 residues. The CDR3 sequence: CSVGTFGFYNEQFF. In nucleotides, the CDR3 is TGCAGCGTGGGGACCTTTGGGTTCTACAATGAGCAGTTCTTC.

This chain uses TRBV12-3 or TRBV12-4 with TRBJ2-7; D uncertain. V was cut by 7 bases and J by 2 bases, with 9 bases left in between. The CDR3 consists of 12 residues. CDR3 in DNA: TGTGCCAGCACCCTAGGCCCCTACGAGCAGTACTTC. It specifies CASTLGPYEQYF.

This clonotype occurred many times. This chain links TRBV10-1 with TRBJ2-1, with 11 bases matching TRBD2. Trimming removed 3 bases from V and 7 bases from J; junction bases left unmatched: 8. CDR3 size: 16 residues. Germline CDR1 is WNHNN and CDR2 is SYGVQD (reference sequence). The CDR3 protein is CASSDRTSGPENEQFF. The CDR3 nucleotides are TGCGCCAGCAGTGACCGGACTAGCGGGCCGGAGAATGAGCAGTTCTTC.

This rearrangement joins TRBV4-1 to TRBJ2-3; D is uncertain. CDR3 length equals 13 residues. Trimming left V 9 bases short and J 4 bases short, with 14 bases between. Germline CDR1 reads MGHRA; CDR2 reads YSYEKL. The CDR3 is CASRVSSSDTQYF. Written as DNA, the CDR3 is TGCGCCAGTAGGGTCTCCTCGTCAGATACGCAGTATTTT.

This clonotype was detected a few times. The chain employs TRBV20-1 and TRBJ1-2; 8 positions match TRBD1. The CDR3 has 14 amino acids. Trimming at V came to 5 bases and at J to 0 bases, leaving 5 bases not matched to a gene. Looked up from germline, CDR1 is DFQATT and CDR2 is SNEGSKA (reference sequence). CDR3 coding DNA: TGCAGTGCTGCCAGACAGGGGTCTAACTATGGCTACACCTTC. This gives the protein CSAARQGSNYGYTF.

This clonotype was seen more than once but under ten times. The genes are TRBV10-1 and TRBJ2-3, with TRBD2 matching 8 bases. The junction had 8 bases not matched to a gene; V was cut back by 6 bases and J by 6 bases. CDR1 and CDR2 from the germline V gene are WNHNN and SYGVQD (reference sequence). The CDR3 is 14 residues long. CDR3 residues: CASRSGSQSDTQYF. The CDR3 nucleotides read TGCGCCAGCAGAAGCGGGAGTCAATCGGATACGCAGTATTTT.

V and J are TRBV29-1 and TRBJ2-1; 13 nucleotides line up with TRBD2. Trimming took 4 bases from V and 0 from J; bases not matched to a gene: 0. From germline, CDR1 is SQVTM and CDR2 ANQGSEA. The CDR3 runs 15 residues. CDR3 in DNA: TGCAGCGTTGGGACTAGCGGGAGCTCCTACAATGAGCAGTTCTTC. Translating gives CSVGTSGSSYNEQFF.

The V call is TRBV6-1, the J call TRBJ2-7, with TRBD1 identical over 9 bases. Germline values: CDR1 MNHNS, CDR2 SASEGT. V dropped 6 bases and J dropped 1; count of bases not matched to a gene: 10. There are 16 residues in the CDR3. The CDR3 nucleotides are TGTGCCAGCAGGCGAAACAGGGGGCGGATGTCCTACGAGCAGTACTTC. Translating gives CASRRNRGRMSYEQYF.

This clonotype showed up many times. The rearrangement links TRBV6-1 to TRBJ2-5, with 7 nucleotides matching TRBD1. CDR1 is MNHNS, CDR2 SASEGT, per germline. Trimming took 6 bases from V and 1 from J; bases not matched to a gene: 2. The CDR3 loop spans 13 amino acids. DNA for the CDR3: TGTGCCAGCAGGGGGACAGCCCAAGAGACCCAGTACTTC. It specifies CASRGTAQETQYF.

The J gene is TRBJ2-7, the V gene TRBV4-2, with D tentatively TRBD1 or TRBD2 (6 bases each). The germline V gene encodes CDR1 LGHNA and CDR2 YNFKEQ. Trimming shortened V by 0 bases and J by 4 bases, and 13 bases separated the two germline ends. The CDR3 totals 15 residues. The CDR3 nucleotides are TGTGCCAGCAGCCAAGATCGCCGGAGGGGGTACGAGCAGTACTTC. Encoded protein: CASSQDRRRGYEQYF.